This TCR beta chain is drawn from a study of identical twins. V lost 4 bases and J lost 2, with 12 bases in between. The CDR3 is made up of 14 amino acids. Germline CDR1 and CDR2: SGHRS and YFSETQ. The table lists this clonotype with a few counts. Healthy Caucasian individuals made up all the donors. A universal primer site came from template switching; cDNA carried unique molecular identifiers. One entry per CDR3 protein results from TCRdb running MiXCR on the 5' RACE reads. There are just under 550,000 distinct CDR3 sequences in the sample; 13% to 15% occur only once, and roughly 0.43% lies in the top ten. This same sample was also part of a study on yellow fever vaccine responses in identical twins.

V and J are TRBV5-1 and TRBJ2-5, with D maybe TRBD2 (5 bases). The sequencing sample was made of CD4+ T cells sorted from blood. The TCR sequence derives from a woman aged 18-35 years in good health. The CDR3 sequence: CASSAEGRQETQYF. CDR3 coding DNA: TGCGCCAGCAGCGCCGAAGGGAGACAAGAGACCCAGTACTTC.